The TCR beta chain under discussion was sequenced for a study of blood T cells in healthy people across ages. In germline, CDR1 is SGDLS, CDR2 YYNGEE. This CDR3 contains 13 residues. Unmatched junction bases numbered 12, after V lost 4 bases and J lost 12 bases. It was with a sample-barcoded 5' primer and a J-beta primer mix that a second PCR of roughly 7 to 11 cycles was run. TCRdb re-called the 5' RACE reads with MiXCR, one entry per CDR3 protein. Of about 930,000 distinct CDR3 sequences listed, about 28% were seen once; the top ten hold approximately 10%. This clonotype occurred once. Its target is unknown. A much larger clone sits a single nucleotide away, making a read error possible. Study-wide results and caveats: Lack of knowledge of donor CMV status possibly confounded expanded clonotype changes. Per million T cells, the diversity of TCR beta decreased roughly linearly as age advanced.

The same sample was also studied in work on T cells of mothers and their children. That work states: Reads obtained per mother exceeded 9 million TCR beta CDR3 reads, with approximately 3 million obtained per child. Whether pairs are related or unrelated, thymic selection shapes their TCR recombination output in much the same way.

This chain connects TRBV9 to TRBJ1-2; 7 bases line up with TRBD1. The sample consisted of blood. The receptor was isolated from a woman aged 40 to 50 in good health. CDR3 coding DNA: TGTGCCAGCAGCCTTCGGGACAGACGGTTCAACACCTTC. Translating gives CASSLRDRRFNTF.